Each of the 9 T cell receptor beta chains below was sequenced from the same sample in a study of Ad26.COV2.S vaccination and SARS-CoV-2 variants. Treatment defined: around 19 received Ad26.COV2.S at low or high dose, single or two shots; roughly five received placebo; per-sample allocation not given. Day 63 after the first vaccine or placebo injection was the time point for sampling. Data came from immunoSEQ multiplex PCR; TCRdb stores just in-frame clones and leaves some out. Of about 680,000 clones listed, more than 70% are singletons. This specimen consisted of peripheral blood, obtained in a trial of Ad26.COV2.S vaccine versus placebo. The source is a person between 18 and 60 years old who received the Ad26.COV2.S COVID-19 vaccine or a placebo.

V usage is TRBV6-2 or TRBV6-3 and J usage is TRBJ1-5; no firm D call. In germline, CDR1 is MNHEY, CDR2 SVGEGT. Trimming stripped 5 bases from V and 4 bases from J, with 12 bases between. The CDR3 totals 14 residues. The CDR3 nucleotides are TGTGCCAGCAGTGGCGGTGGTGAAAATCAGCCCCAGCATTTT. Translated, it gives CASSGGGENQPQHF.

CDR3 loop: CASSPLTGGYGYTF. CDR3 bases: TGTGCCAGCAGCCCCCTGACGGGTGGCTATGGCTACACCTTC. This chain links TRBV7-2 with TRBJ1-2, with unresolved D. The germline V gene encodes CDR1 SGHTA and CDR2 FQGNSA. This CDR3 comprises 14 residues. The V end lost 5 bases, the J end lost 4 bases, and 14 bases lay between the germline ends.

J is TRBJ1-4 and V is TRBV3-1 (or the pseudogene TRBV3-2); no firm D call. Germline CDR1 is LGHDT and CDR2 is YNNKEL (reference sequence). The V and J ends lost 1 base and 5 bases respectively, with 11 bases between them. The CDR3 is 15 amino acids. CDR3 in DNA: TGTGCCAGCAGCCAAGCGTACAGCCAAAATGAAAAACTGTTTTTT. Encoded protein: CASSQAYSQNEKLFF.

This clone was observed a handful of times. The V gene is TRBV14, the J gene TRBJ1-1; TRBD1 might be the D (5 bases). CDR1 and CDR2 (germline): SGHDN, FVKESK. The length of the CDR3 is 14 residues. Trimming cost V 0 bases and J 3 bases, with 8 bases left between them. The CDR3 region has the DNA TGTGCCAGCAGCCAAGACGGGGGTGACACTGAAGCTTTCTTT. Amino acid sequence: CASSQDGGDTEAFF.

V gene TRBV2 combines with J gene TRBJ1-6; D unclear. Germline V lookup: CDR1 SNHLY, CDR2 FYNNEI. The CDR3 is 14 residues long. Trimming removed 6 bases at V and 3 bases at J, with 9 bases between. CDR3 coding DNA: TGTGCCAGCAGCCTGGGCCTCTATAATTCACCCCTCCACTTT. Protein sequence: CASSLGLYNSPLHF.

The chain recombines TRBV12-2 with TRBJ1-1; the table's D call, TRBD1, has no DNA check behind it. TRBV12-2 is labeled a pseudogene. The CDR3 loop spans 13 amino acids. The CDR3 reads CASRLRGPSEAFF. CDR3 DNA sequence: TGTGCAAGTCGCTTAAGGGGCCCCAGTGAAGCTTTCTTT.

The J gene is TRBJ1-5, the V gene TRBV5-8; possible D gene TRBD1, 5 bases. The CDR3 length is 14 residues. Trimming left V 0 bases short and J 6 bases short, with 10 bases between. Germline-derived CDR1 and CDR2 are SGHTS and YDEGEE. In DNA form, the CDR3 reads TGTGCCAGCAGCTTGGGCCAGGGAGGTCAGCCCCAGCATTTT. It specifies CASSLGQGGQPQHF. The full variable domain, its missing parts supplied by reference TRBV5-8 and TRBJ1-5, is EAGVTQSPTHLIKTRGQQATLRCSPISGHTSVYWYQQALGLGLQFLLWYDEGEERNRGNFPPRFSGRQFPNYSSELNVNALELEDSALYLCASSLGQGGQPQHFGDGTRLSIL.

The chain employs TRBV25-1 and TRBJ2-1; D may be TRBD2 (6 bases). CDR1 is MGHDK, CDR2 SYGVNS, per germline. V lost 4 bases, J lost 2 bases, and 12 bases lay in between. The CDR3 covers 15 residues. The CDR3 loop is CASSGDWRTYNEQFF. Written as DNA, the CDR3 is TGTGCCAGCAGTGGGGACTGGCGAACCTACAATGAGCAGTTCTTC.

The J gene is TRBJ2-6, the V gene TRBV30; D gene unclear. The CDR3 runs 11 residues. Trimming stripped 1 base from V and 9 bases from J, with 4 bases between. Germline CDR1 GTSNPN, CDR2 SVGIG (reference sequence). The CDR3 here is CAWSALNVLTF. For the CDR3, the DNA is TGTGCCTGGAGTGCCCTCAACGTCCTGACTTTC.